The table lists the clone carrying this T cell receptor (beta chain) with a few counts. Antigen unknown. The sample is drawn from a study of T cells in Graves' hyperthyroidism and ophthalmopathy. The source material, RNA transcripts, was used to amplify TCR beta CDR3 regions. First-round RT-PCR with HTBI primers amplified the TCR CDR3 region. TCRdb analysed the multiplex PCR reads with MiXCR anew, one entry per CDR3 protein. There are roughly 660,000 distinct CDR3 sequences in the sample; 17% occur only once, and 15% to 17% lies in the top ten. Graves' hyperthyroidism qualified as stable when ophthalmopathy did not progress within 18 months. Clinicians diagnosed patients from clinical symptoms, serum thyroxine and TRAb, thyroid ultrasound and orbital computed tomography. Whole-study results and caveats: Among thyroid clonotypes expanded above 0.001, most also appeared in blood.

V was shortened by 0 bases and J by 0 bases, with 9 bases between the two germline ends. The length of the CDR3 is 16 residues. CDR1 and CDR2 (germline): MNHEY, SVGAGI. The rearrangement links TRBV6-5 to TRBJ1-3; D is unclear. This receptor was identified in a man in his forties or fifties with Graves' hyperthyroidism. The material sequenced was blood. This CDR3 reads CASSYSPGSSGNTIYF. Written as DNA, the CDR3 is TGTGCCAGCAGTTACTCGCCGGGGTCCTCTGGAAACACCATATATTTT.